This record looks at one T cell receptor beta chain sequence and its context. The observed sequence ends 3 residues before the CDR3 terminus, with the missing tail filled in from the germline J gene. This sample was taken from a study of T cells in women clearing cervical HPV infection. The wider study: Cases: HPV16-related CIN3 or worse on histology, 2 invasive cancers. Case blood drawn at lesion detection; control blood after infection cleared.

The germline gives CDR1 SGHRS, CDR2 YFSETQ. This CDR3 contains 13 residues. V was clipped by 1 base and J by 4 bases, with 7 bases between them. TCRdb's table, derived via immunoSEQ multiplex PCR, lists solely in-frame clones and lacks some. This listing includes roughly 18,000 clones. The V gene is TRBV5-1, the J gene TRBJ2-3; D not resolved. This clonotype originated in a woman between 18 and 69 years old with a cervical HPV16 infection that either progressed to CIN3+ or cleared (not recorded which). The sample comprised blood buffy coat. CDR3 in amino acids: CASSLNRADTQYF. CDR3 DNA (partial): TGCGCCAGCAGCTTGAATCGGGCAGATACG.